Included here is one T cell receptor beta chain sequence, with context. Its antigen is still unknown. The sample is drawn from a study of T cell responses to AZD1222 COVID-19 vaccine. Study-level results: Regions 160-218 and 743-854 dominated among vaccine-associated CD4 TCRs spanning spike. Only a handful of AZD1222 recipients tested seropositive at baseline. There were mostly white British donors and more females than males, and clonal diversity was possibly underestimated.

Clones were sequenced by immunoSEQ multiplex PCR, and TCRdb holds only the in-frame ones, with some missing. The sample has about 130,000 clones; roughly 93% are singletons. Sequencing was performed on peripheral blood, taken on day 0 of AZD1222 vaccination. This clonotype was sampled from an adult in good health.

CDR3: CASRESSSAFSYEQYF. The CDR3 DNA sequence: TGTGCCAGCAGGGAAAGTTCTAGCGCCTTTTCCTACGAGCAGTACTTC. The V call is TRBV21-1, the J call TRBJ2-7; no check of the table's D call, TRBD2, against the DNA was made. TRBV21-1 counts as a pseudogene. The CDR3 runs 16 residues.